One sample yielded the 18 T cell receptor beta chains listed below, sequenced in a study of cytomegalovirus exposure and HLA in healthy donors. Amplification used 60 Vbeta primers and 13 Jbeta primers. The table came from immunoSEQ multiplex PCR; TCRdb's copy has only in-frame clones and leaves some out. Recorded here are 65,000 to 95,000 clones; the top ten clones represent approximately 4.2%. Sequenced: PBMCs. These receptors originate from a man aged 25-45 years in good health and CMV-seronegative.

The CDR3 bases are TGTGCCAGCAGCGTAGCTGGCGGGGGGGGCCGATACGAGCAGTACTTC. It translates to CASSVAGGGGRYEQYF. This chain uses TRBV9 with TRBJ2-7; 9 bases fit TRBD2. After removal of 0 bases from V and 4 bases from J, the junction contained 8 bases not matched to a gene. Germline CDR1 is SGDLS and CDR2 is YYNGEE. The CDR3 covers 16 residues.

V usage is TRBV2 and J usage is TRBJ1-2; D is perhaps TRBD1 (6 bases). This CDR3 comprises 13 residues. V lost 1 base and J lost 6, with 9 bases in between. CDR1 and CDR2 (germline): SNHLY, FYNNEI. The chain's CDR3 is CASSEGQANGYTF. CDR3 nucleotide sequence: TGTGCCAGCAGTGAAGGACAGGCTAATGGCTACACCTTC.

The chain couples TRBV5-4 to TRBJ2-1; tentative D call: TRBD1 (5 bases). The CDR3 consists of 12 residues. Trimming removed 4 bases from V and 8 bases from J, with 10 bases in between. Germline V lookup: CDR1 SGHNT, CDR2 YYREEE (reference sequence). In nucleotides, the CDR3 is TGTGCCAGCAGCCGTACCAGGGATGAGCAGTTCTTC. This sequence encodes CASSRTRDEQFF.

The gene calls are TRBV9 and TRBJ2-7, with 7 bases aligning to TRBD1. This CDR3 is built from 16 residues. Germline CDR1 SGDLS, CDR2 YYNGEE. V lost 0 bases to trimming and J lost 2 bases; unmatched junction nucleotides: 8. The CDR3 DNA follows: TGTGCCAGCAGCGTAGGAGGAGGACAGGACGCCTACGAGCAGTACTTC. This gives the protein CASSVGGGQDAYEQYF.

The chain carries TRBV5-1 and TRBJ2-2, with TRBD2 matching over 15 bases. V lost 3 bases to trimming and J lost 2 bases; unmatched junction nucleotides: 2. Germline assignment: CDR1 SGHRS and CDR2 YFSETQ. The CDR3 spans 17 residues. CDR3 protein: CASSSGLAGGNTGELFF. Written as DNA, the CDR3 is TGCGCCAGCAGCTCGGGACTAGCGGGAGGTAACACCGGGGAGCTGTTTTTT.

The V and J genes are TRBV5-1 and TRBJ2-5; D possibly corresponds to TRBD1 (5 bases). Germline-derived CDR1 and CDR2 are SGHRS and YFSETQ. Trimming removed 5 bases from V and 5 bases from J, with 16 bases in between. The CDR3 is 14 residues long. The CDR3 sequence: CASSRQGSGETQYF. The CDR3 region has the DNA TGCGCCAGCAGTAGGCAGGGCTCTGGGGAGACCCAGTACTTC.

This chain links TRBV25-1 with TRBJ1-5, with D perhaps matching TRBD1 (6 bases). The germline CDR1 and CDR2 sequences are MGHDK and SYGVNS. This CDR3 spans 14 amino acids. V was trimmed by 3 bases and J by 5 bases, leaving 11 bases between them. The CDR3 sequence is CASSDIHRDQPQHF. The CDR3 coding sequence is TGTGCCAGCAGTGATATTCACAGGGATCAGCCCCAGCATTTT. The entire variable domain, with the rest obtained from reference TRBV25-1 and TRBJ1-5, is as follows: EADIYQTPRYLVIGTGKKITLECSQTMGHDKMYWYQQDPGMELHLIHYSYGVNSTEKGDLSSESTVSRIRTEHFPLTLESARPSHTSQYLCASSDIHRDQPQHFGDGTRLSIL.

The chain recombines TRBV6-5 with TRBJ2-1; 7 nucleotides agree with TRBD1. From germline, CDR1 is MNHEY and CDR2 SVGAGI. The J segment lost 4 bases and the V segment lost 1 base, leaving 4 bases of the junction unmatched. The CDR3 has 15 amino acids. The CDR3 nucleotides are TGTGCCAGCAGTTACTTAGGACAGGAATACAATGAGCAGTTCTTC. It is translated as CASSYLGQEYNEQFF.

The rearrangement links TRBV5-1 to TRBJ2-2; 8 nucleotides match TRBD1. Germline V gives CDR1 SGHRS, CDR2 YFSETQ. Unmatched junction bases numbered 6, after V lost 6 bases and J lost 5 bases. CDR3 length: 14 amino acids. The CDR3 bases are TGCGCCAGCAATGGGCAGGGGGCGACCGGGGAGCTGTTTTTT. Translation gives CASNGQGATGELFF.

This rearrangement joins TRBV4-1 to TRBJ2-3; perhaps TRBD1 as D (6 bases). The CDR3 totals 16 residues. Trimming cost V 3 bases and J 0 bases, with 13 bases left between them. From germline, CDR1 is MGHRA and CDR2 YSYEKL. CDR3 coding DNA: TGCGCCAGCAGCCAGTACCAGGGGCTTAGCACAGATACGCAGTATTTT. Translation gives CASSQYQGLSTDTQYF.

The chain carries TRBV6-5 and TRBJ1-3; D perhaps matches TRBD1 (6 bases). Per the germline V gene, CDR1 is MNHEY and CDR2 is SVGAGI. V dropped 4 bases and J dropped 6 bases, with 13 bases sitting between them. The CDR3 loop spans 14 amino acids. The CDR3 reads CASSSGDRLNTIYF. CDR3 bases: TGTGCCAGCAGTTCCGGTGACAGGTTAAACACCATATATTTT.

The chain uses TRBV5-1 and TRBJ2-1, with TRBD2 matching over 9 bases. V shed 0 bases and J 7 bases; nucleotides not matched to a gene: 5. Germline V lookup: CDR1 SGHRS, CDR2 YFSETQ. The length of the CDR3 is 15 residues. This CDR3 is CASSLVSGSGNEQFF. In DNA form, the CDR3 reads TGCGCCAGCAGCTTGGTTAGCGGGAGCGGGAATGAGCAGTTCTTC.

V and J are TRBV5-4 and TRBJ2-1, with D tentatively TRBD1 (6 bases). The V and J ends lost 1 base and 5 bases respectively, with 10 bases between them. The CDR3 spans 14 residues. Germline loops: CDR1 SGHNT, CDR2 YYREEE (reference sequence). The CDR3: CASSLTGQDNEQFF. The CDR3 DNA follows: TGTGCCAGCAGCTTGACAGGGCAGGACAATGAGCAGTTCTTC.

The chain joins TRBV18 to TRBJ1-3; D remains ambiguous. Germline V gives CDR1 KGHSH, CDR2 LQKENI. This CDR3 has 15 amino acids. V was trimmed by 2 bases and J by 4 bases, leaving 12 bases between them. The CDR3 here is CASSPDTRTGNTIYF. In nucleotides, the CDR3 is TGTGCCAGCTCACCAGACACCCGAACGGGAAACACCATATATTTT. Using reference TRBV18 and TRBJ1-3 for the parts outside the CDR3, the full variable domain is NAGVMQNPRHLVRRRGQEARLRCSPMKGHSHVYWYRQLPEEGLKFMVYLQKENIIDESGMPKERFSAEFPKEGPSILRIQQVVRGDSAAYFCASSPDTRTGNTIYFGEGSWLTVV.

The chain recombines TRBV4-3 with TRBJ2-1; 9 positions match TRBD2. Trimming cost V 1 base and J 9 bases; bases outside gene matches: 4. From germline, CDR1 is LGHNA and CDR2 YSLEER. This CDR3 is 14 amino acids long. The CDR3 spells CASSQVAGEGEQFF. DNA of the CDR3: TGCGCCAGCAGCCAAGTAGCGGGAGAGGGTGAGCAGTTCTTC.

The chain carries TRBV29-1 and TRBJ1-1; possibly TRBD1 for D (5 bases). Trimming pared 7 bases from V and 7 bases from J, leaving 13 bases between. This CDR3 is built from 11 residues. Germline values: CDR1 SQVTM, CDR2 ANQGSEA. The CDR3 DNA sequence: TGCAGCGGGGGCCCGGGTGGTGAAGCTTTCTTT. Translated: CSGGPGGEAFF.

This sequence joins TRBV5-8 and TRBJ2-2; a weak D match, TRBD2 (5 bases). V lost 7 bases and J 0 bases, leaving 10 bases between the germline ends. CDR1 is SGHTS and CDR2 is YDEGEE in the germline V gene. The CDR3 extends over 14 amino acids. CDR3 sequence: CASELAPNTGELFF. In nucleotides, the CDR3 is TGTGCCAGCGAGCTAGCCCCGAACACCGGGGAGCTGTTTTTT. Full variable domain (missing parts from reference TRBV5-8 and TRBJ2-2): EAGVTQSPTHLIKTRGQQATLRCSPISGHTSVYWYQQALGLGLQFLLWYDEGEERNRGNFPPRFSGRQFPNYSSELNVNALELEDSALYLCASELAPNTGELFFGEGSRLTVL.

The chain recombines TRBV5-6 with TRBJ1-5, with a weak D call TRBD1 (5 bases). Trimming took off 2 bases at V and 4 bases at J, with 13 bases between the two ends. CDR1 SGHDT and CDR2 YYEEEE come from the germline V gene. The CDR3 covers 15 residues. CDR3 residues: CASSFGRVRNQPQHF. DNA for the CDR3: TGTGCCAGCAGCTTCGGCAGGGTGAGGAATCAGCCCCAGCATTTT. Supplemented by reference TRBV5-6 and TRBJ1-5, the full variable domain reads DAGVTQSPTHLIKTRGQQVTLRCSPKSGHDTVSWYQQALGQGPQFIFQYYEEEERQRGNFPDRFSGHQFPNYSSELNVNALLLGDSALYLCASSFGRVRNQPQHFGDGTRLSIL.